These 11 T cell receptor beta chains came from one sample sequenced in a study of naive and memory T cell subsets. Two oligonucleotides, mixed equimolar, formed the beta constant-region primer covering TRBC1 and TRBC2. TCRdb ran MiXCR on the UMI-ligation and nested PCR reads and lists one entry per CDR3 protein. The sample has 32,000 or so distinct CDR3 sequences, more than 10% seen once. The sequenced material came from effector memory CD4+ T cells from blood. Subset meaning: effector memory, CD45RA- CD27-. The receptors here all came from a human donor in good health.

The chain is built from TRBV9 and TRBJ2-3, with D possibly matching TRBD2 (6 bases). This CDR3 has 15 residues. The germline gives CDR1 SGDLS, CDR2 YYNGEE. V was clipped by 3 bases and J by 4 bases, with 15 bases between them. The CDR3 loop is CASSAASAGSDTQYF. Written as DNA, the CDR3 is TGTGCCAGCAGCGCCGCTAGCGCCGGGTCAGATACGCAGTATTTT.

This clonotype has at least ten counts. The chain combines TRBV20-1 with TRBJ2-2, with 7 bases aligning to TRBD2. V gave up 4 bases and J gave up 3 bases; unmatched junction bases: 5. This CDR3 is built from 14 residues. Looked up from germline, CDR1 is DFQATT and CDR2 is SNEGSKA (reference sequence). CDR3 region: CSATAGTYTGELFF. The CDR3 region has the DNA TGCAGTGCTACAGCGGGAACCTACACCGGGGAGCTGTTTTTT.

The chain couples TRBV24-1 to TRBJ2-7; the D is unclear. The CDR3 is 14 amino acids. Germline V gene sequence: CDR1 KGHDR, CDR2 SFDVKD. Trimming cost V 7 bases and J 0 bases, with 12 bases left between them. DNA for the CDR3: TGTGCCACCAGAGCTCGGACGTACTCCTACGAGCAGTACTTC. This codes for CATRARTYSYEQYF.

The CDR3 nucleotides read TGTGCCTGGGGACAGTGGAACACTGAAGCTTTCTTT. The encoded protein is CAWGQWNTEAFF. The chain employs TRBV30 and TRBJ1-1; the D gene is possibly TRBD1 (6 bases). CDR1 GTSNPN and CDR2 SVGIG come from the germline V gene (reference sequence). This CDR3 comprises 12 residues. Between the trimmed V and J ends, which lost 5 bases and 1 base, there was a span of 8 bases.

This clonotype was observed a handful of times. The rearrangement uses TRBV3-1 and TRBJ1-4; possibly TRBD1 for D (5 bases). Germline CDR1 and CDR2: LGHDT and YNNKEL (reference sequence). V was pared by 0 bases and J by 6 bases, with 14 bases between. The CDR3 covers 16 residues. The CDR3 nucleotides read TGTGCCAGCAGCCAAGATACGCCGTGGGGGGATGAAAAACTGTTTTTT. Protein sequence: CASSQDTPWGDEKLFF.

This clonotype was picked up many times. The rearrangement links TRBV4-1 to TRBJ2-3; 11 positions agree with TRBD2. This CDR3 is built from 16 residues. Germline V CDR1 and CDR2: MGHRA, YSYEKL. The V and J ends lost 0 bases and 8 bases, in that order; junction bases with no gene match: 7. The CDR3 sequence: CASSQDASGRSGTQYF. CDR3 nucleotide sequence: TGCGCCAGCAGCCAAGATGCTAGCGGGAGGTCAGGTACGCAGTATTTT.

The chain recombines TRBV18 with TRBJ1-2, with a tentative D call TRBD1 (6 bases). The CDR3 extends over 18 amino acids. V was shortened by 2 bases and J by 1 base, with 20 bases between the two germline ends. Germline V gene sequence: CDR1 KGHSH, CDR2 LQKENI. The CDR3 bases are TGTGCCAGCTCACCAAACCCCAGGGGAACCCGTGATAACTATGGCTACACCTTC. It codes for CASSPNPRGTRDNYGYTF.

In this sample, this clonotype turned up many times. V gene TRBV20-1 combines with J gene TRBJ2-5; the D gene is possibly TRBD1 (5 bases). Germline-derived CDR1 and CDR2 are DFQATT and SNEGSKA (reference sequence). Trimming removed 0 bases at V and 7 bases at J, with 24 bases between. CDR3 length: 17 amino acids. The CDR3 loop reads CSARDPTRDQTSSTQYF. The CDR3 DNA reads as TGCAGTGCTAGAGACCCTACCAGGGATCAGACATCGTCGACCCAGTACTTC.

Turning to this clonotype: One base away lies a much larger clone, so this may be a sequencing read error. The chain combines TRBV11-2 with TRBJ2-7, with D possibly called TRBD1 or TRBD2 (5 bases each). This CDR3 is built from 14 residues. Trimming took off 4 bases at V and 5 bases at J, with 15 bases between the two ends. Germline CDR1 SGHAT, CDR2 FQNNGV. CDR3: CASSSRDPWNEQYF. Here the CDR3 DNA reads TGTGCCAGCAGCTCACGGGACCCCTGGAACGAGCAGTACTTC.

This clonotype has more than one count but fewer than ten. CDR3 residues: CASSPVSGNTIYF. The CDR3 bases are TGTGCCAGCTCACCAGTGTCTGGAAACACCATATATTTT. J is TRBJ1-3 and V is TRBV18; D not resolved. CDR1 is KGHSH, CDR2 LQKENI, per germline. The CDR3 runs 13 residues. Trimming removed 2 bases from V and 1 base from J, with 3 bases in between. Variable domain in full (rest from reference TRBV18 and TRBJ1-3): NAGVMQNPRHLVRRRGQEARLRCSPMKGHSHVYWYRQLPEEGLKFMVYLQKENIIDESGMPKERFSAEFPKEGPSILRIQQVVRGDSAAYFCASSPVSGNTIYFGEGSWLTVV.

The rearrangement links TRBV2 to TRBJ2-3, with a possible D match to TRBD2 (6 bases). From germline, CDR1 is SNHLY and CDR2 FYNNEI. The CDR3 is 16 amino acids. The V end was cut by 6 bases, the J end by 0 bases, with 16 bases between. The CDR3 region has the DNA TGTGCCAGCAGCGCCGTTCTAGCGTCAAGCACAGATACGCAGTATTTT. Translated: CASSAVLASSTDTQYF.